Ten or more counts support the clone carrying this T cell receptor (beta chain). Previously, flow cytometry had revealed CD8+CD57+ cell expansion in the patients chosen for sequencing. Patients had not yet gotten any therapy when their blood was taken for sampling. Genomic DNA acted as the template from which TCR beta VDJ combination and CDR3 sequence profiling were carried out. TCRdb processed the reads anew with MiXCR; each CDR3 protein has one entry. The sample comprises around 500,000 distinct CDR3 sequences, roughly a third of which are singletons, and approximately 0.82% rests with the top ten. This entry comes from a study of CD8+CD57+ T cells in acquired aplastic anemia. The clonotype was recovered from a human donor with aplastic anemia. Sequencing was done on a sample of sorted CD4+, CD8+, or CD8+CD57+ T cells (not recorded which) from PBMCs.

CDR3 in amino acids: CATSRGVRDRGDEQYF. In nucleotides, the CDR3 is TGTGCCACCAGCAGAGGGGTCCGGGACAGGGGCGACGAGCAGTACTTC. This chain uses TRBV15 with TRBJ2-7; TRBD1 matches at 10 bases. The CDR3 is 16 residues long. The junction had 8 bases not matched to a gene; V was cut back by 1 base and J by 5 bases. Germline V gene lookup returns CDR1 LNHNV and CDR2 YYDKDF (reference sequence).